This passage covers 20 T cell receptor beta chains from one sample sequenced in a study of cytomegalovirus exposure and HLA in healthy donors. The PCR had 60 Vbeta and 13 Jbeta primers. Repertoires were generated with immunoSEQ multiplex PCR, while TCRdb's copy carries only in-frame clones and drops some. Here the sample spans about 130,000 clones, 70% to 75% being singletons. Material for sequencing was PBMCs. All receptors come from a male donor in good health and CMV-seronegative.

This clone appeared once. The chain employs TRBV29-1 and TRBJ2-5, with 13 bases identical to TRBD2. The CDR3 has 15 amino acids. V gave up 0 bases and J gave up 4 bases; unmatched junction bases: 2. Germline assignment: CDR1 SQVTM and CDR2 ANQGSEA. The CDR3 is CSVEDRTSGGETQYF. The CDR3 DNA reads as TGCAGCGTTGAAGACCGGACTAGCGGGGGAGAGACCCAGTACTTC.

The chain combines TRBV28 with TRBJ2-2, with 9 nucleotides matching TRBD2. With V trimmed by 7 bases and J by 4 bases, 10 bases remained unmatched. From germline, CDR1 is MDHEN and CDR2 SYDVKM. The length of the CDR3 is 16 residues. CDR3: CASKWREGRGTGELFF. DNA of the CDR3: TGTGCCAGCAAGTGGCGGGAGGGCCGTGGCACCGGGGAGCTGTTTTTT.

This clone was found a few times. CDR3 amino acids: CASSPPGGQGGLSYNEQFF. CDR3 DNA sequence: TGTGCCAGCAGTCCCCCAGGGGGACAGGGTGGCCTCTCCTACAATGAGCAGTTCTTC. This chain uses TRBV28 with TRBJ2-1, with TRBD1 identical over 9 bases. This CDR3 has 19 amino acids. In germline, CDR1 is MDHEN, CDR2 SYDVKM. V gave up 5 bases and J gave up 0 bases; unmatched junction bases: 14. The variable domain in full, with the rest retrieved from reference TRBV28 and TRBJ2-1, is DVKVTQSSRYLVKRTGEKVFLECVQDMDHENMFWYRQDPGLGLRLIYFSYDVKMKEKGDIPEGYSVSREKKERFSLILESASTNQTSMYLCASSPPGGQGGLSYNEQFFGPGTRLTVL.

This chain joins TRBV29-1 and TRBJ1-1, with 7 bases identical to TRBD1. Germline V lookup: CDR1 SQVTM, CDR2 ANQGSEA. This CDR3 has 10 residues. The V and J ends lost 7 bases and 6 bases, in that order; junction bases with no gene match: 2. The CDR3 DNA sequence: TGCAGCGGGCAGGGGGCTGAAGCTTTCTTT. Encoded protein: CSGQGAEAFF.

The chain recombines TRBV18 with TRBJ2-7; 7 bases fit TRBD1. From germline, CDR1 is KGHSH and CDR2 LQKENI. The CDR3 is made up of 15 amino acids. Losses at the gene ends were 3 bases for V and 3 bases for J; bases not matched to a gene: 8. The chain's CDR3 is CASSPRQGDYYEQYF. The CDR3 DNA reads TGTGCCAGCTCACCCCGACAGGGAGATTACTACGAGCAGTACTTC.

The V and J genes are TRBV6-6 and TRBJ2-1; 7 nucleotides agree with TRBD1. This CDR3 comprises 16 residues. Germline CDR1 MNHNY, CDR2 SVGAGI (reference sequence). The trim removed 2 bases at V and 7 bases at J, leaving 11 bases unmatched. This CDR3 is CASSYPTGKSLNEQFF. The CDR3 DNA follows: TGTGCCAGCAGTTACCCGACAGGGAAAAGTTTGAATGAGCAGTTCTTC.

This chain links TRBV5-4 with TRBJ2-7, with D possibly TRBD1 on 6 matching bases. Germline V lookup: CDR1 SGHNT, CDR2 YYREEE (reference sequence). This CDR3 spans 16 amino acids. Trimming took off 0 bases at V and 5 bases at J, with 18 bases between the two ends. In nucleotides, the CDR3 is TGTGCCAGCAGCTTGGGTAGCAGGGGTTTGGACCACGAGCAGTACTTC. This translates into CASSLGSRGLDHEQYF.

This clone was recorded only once. The chain links TRBV5-1 to TRBJ1-1; TRBD1 is a possible D gene (6 bases). Germline CDR1 and CDR2: SGHRS and YFSETQ. V lost 4 bases and J 1 base, leaving 11 bases between the germline ends. The CDR3 length is 14 residues. CDR3 in DNA: TGCGCCAGCAGCCGGCAGGGGACGAACACTGAAGCTTTCTTT. Translating it yields CASSRQGTNTEAFF.

The chain is built from TRBV28 and TRBJ1-5, with a possible D match to TRBD1 (5 bases). Trimming stripped 7 bases from V and 5 bases from J, with 15 bases between. The CDR3 length is 14 residues. In germline, CDR1 is MDHEN, CDR2 SYDVKM. The CDR3 DNA follows: TGTGCCAGCATCTCCGGGGGGAGCCATCAGCCCCAGCATTTT. This gives the protein CASISGGSHQPQHF.

In its sample, this clone was seen a few times. V gene TRBV5-1 combines with J gene TRBJ2-5; perhaps TRBD2 as D (5 bases). Germline lookup yields CDR1 SGHRS and CDR2 YFSETQ. The CDR3 runs to 14 residues. The ends were cut back, 0 bases at V and 6 bases at J, with 12 bases in the middle. The CDR3 spells CASSLVLEVQTQYF. The CDR3 nucleotides are TGCGCCAGCAGCTTGGTACTAGAAGTCCAGACCCAGTACTTC.

The chain recombines TRBV28 with TRBJ2-7; D gene ambiguous. The V and J ends lost 7 bases and 0 bases respectively, with 10 bases between them. The length of the CDR3 is 13 residues. Germline CDR1 and CDR2: MDHEN and SYDVKM. CDR3 nucleotides: TGTGCCAGCACCGGGTCCAACTCCTACGAGCAGTACTTC. This gives the protein CASTGSNSYEQYF.

This clone showed up just a few times. The chain uses TRBV2 and TRBJ2-3, with TRBD1 as a possible D gene (6 bases). V was pared by 6 bases and J by 6 bases, with 22 bases between. The germline V gene has CDR1 SNHLY and CDR2 FYNNEI. This CDR3 spans 16 amino acids. CDR3 protein: CASSPHRASPGDTQYF. DNA for the CDR3: TGTGCCAGCAGCCCCCACAGGGCATCCCCAGGCGATACGCAGTATTTT.

There are a few counts of this clone. The chain uses TRBV5-1 and TRBJ1-2; 7 bases align to TRBD1. The CDR3 extends over 14 amino acids. Per germline, CDR1 SGHRS and CDR2 YFSETQ. The trim removed 5 bases at V and 6 bases at J, leaving 10 bases unmatched. As DNA, the CDR3 is TGCGCCAGCAGGCAAACAGGGGTCAGGGATGGCTACACCTTC. This translates into CASRQTGVRDGYTF.

V is TRBV6-5 and J is TRBJ1-2, with D hard to call. The CDR3 spans 12 residues. With 5 bases removed from V and 6 bases from J, the gap between germline ends came to 10 bases. Germline V gene lookup returns CDR1 MNHEY and CDR2 SVGAGI. The CDR3 coding sequence is TGTGCCAGCAGTGCGGGCCTACATGGCTACACCTTC. It yields the protein CASSAGLHGYTF.

The chain links TRBV28 to TRBJ1-4; D is unresolved. The germline CDR1 and CDR2 sequences are MDHEN and SYDVKM. CDR3 length equals 11 residues. V lost 3 bases and J lost 6, with 2 bases in between. The CDR3 loop reads CASSFDEKLFF. In DNA, the CDR3 is TGTGCCAGCAGTTTCGATGAAAAACTGTTTTTT.

V usage is TRBV11-3 and J usage is TRBJ2-1, with a possible D match to TRBD2 (6 bases). The V and J ends lost 5 bases and 11 bases respectively, with 16 bases between them. CDR3 length: 13 amino acids. Germline V gene sequence: CDR1 SGHNT, CDR2 YENEEA. Here the CDR3 DNA reads TGTGCCAGCAGCGTCTCGGGAGACTACCAGCAGTTCTTC. Translating it yields CASSVSGDYQQFF.

The chain is built from TRBV4-2 and TRBJ1-6; TRBD1 matches 8 bases. The CDR3 loop spans 16 amino acids. After removal of 2 bases from V and 6 bases from J, the junction contained 6 bases not matched to a gene. The germline gives CDR1 LGHNA, CDR2 YNFKEQ. CDR3 in DNA: TGTGCCAGCAGCCAAAAACAGGGGGTAGGTAATTCACCCCTCCACTTT. Protein product: CASSQKQGVGNSPLHF.

The V gene is TRBV7-6, the J gene TRBJ1-2; 7 positions match TRBD1. This CDR3 comprises 15 residues. V was clipped by 0 bases and J by 8 bases; unmatched bases: 9. Germline CDR1 is SGHVS and CDR2 is FNYEAQ. The CDR3 sequence: CASSLAGPGGPGYTF. For the CDR3, the DNA is TGTGCCAGCAGCTTAGCGGGGCCAGGGGGGCCCGGCTACACCTTC. Looking up the rest from reference TRBV7-6 and TRBJ1-2 gives the full variable domain: GAGVSQSPRYKVTKRGQDVALRCDPISGHVSLYWYRQALGQGPEFLTYFNYEAQQDKSGLPNDRFSAERPEGSISTLTIQRTEQRDSAMYRCASSLAGPGGPGYTFGSGTRLTVV.

The chain links TRBV30 to TRBJ1-2; D is ambiguous. This CDR3 comprises 13 residues. Trimming left V 0 bases short and J 8 bases short, with 13 bases between. Germline V gives CDR1 GTSNPN, CDR2 SVGIG (reference sequence). Written as DNA, the CDR3 is TGTGCCTGGAGTGTATCGGGTTTCGACGGCTACACCTTC. Residues: CAWSVSGFDGYTF.

The rearrangement links TRBV4-3 to TRBJ2-4; 9 nucleotides agree with TRBD2. The CDR3 sequence is 18 residues long. Germline CDR1 LGHNA, CDR2 YSLEER. Trimming removed 4 bases from V and 0 bases from J; junction bases left unmatched: 10. The chain's CDR3 is CASSPTSGPTLAKNIQYF. Here the CDR3 DNA reads TGCGCCAGCAGCCCGACTAGCGGCCCTACCTTAGCCAAAAACATTCAGTACTTC.